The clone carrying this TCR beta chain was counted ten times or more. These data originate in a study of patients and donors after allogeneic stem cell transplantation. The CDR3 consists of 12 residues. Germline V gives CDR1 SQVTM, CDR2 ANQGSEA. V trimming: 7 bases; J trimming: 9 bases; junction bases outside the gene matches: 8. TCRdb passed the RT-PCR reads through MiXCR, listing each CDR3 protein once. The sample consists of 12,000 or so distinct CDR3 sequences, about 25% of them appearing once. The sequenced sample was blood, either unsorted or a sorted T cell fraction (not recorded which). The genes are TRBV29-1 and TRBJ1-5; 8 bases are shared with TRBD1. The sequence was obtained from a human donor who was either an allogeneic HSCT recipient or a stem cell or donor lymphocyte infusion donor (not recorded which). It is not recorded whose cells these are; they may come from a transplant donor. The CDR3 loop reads CSASDRVGPQHF. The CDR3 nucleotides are TGCAGCGCTTCGGACAGGGTGGGGCCCCAGCATTTT.